This TCR beta chain is drawn from a study of blood T cell repertoires in COVID-19. As for the study in general: T cells, B-cell-depleted T cells, or PBMCs supplied cDNA or gDNA.

Original processing methods: Estimates of nucleated cell counts were drawn from the amplification of reference gene primers. Clones were sequenced by immunoSEQ multiplex PCR, and TCRdb holds only the in-frame ones, with some missing. That table is the source of V, J and clone size, and D and trimming were worked out from the DNA. This table holds some 300,000 clones, about 86% found once. The CDR3 extends over 15 amino acids. Germline CDR1 reads LNHDA; CDR2 reads SQIVND (reference sequence). V was cut by 7 bases and J by 4 bases, with 19 bases left in between. The sample consisted of peripheral blood. The chain is built from TRBV19 and TRBJ2-5; TRBD2 might be the D (6 bases). The receptor was isolated from a woman in her 70s with COVID-19, enrolled during active disease. CDR3: CASTYRGLGGETQYF. The CDR3 DNA is TGTGCCAGTACCTATCGGGGGTTAGGAGGAGAGACCCAGTACTTC.